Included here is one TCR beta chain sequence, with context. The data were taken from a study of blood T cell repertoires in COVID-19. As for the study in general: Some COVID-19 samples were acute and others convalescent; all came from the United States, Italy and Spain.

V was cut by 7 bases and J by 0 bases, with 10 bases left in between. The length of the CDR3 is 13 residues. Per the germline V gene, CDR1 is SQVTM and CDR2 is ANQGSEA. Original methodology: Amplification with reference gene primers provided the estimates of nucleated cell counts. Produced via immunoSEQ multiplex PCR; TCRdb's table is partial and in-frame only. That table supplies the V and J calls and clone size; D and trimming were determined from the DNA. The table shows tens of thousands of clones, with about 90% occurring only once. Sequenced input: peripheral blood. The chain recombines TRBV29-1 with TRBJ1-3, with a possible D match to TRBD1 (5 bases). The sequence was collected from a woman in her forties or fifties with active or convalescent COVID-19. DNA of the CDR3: TGCAGCGGGGGCAGCGTCTCTGGAAACACCATATATTTT. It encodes CSGGSVSGNTIYF.